The rows below give T cell receptor beta chains drawn from one sample of a study of cytomegalovirus exposure and HLA in healthy donors. Sequencing was performed with immunoSEQ multiplex PCR; in TCRdb, only in-frame clones are kept and a portion is missing. The sample yields about 42,000 clones, of which the top ten take up about 1.2%. The sample was PBMCs. The receptors originated from a man younger than 45 in good health and CMV-seronegative. Each CDR3 is given with its conserved first and last residue. D genes are given only for firm matches.

CASSLPLGLQYF	TGTGCCAGCAGCTTACCTCTTGGCCTTCAGTACTTC	TRBJ2-5	-	TRBV13
CSVDHRGLNYGYTF	TGCAGCGTTGATCACAGGGGGCTTAACTATGGCTACACCTTC	TRBJ1-2	TRBD1	TRBV29-1
CSVGDRDFPNSPLHF	TGCAGCGTTGGGGACAGGGACTTTCCTAATTCACCCCTCCACTTT	TRBJ1-6	TRBD1	TRBV29-1
CAWSLSSYNSPLHF	TGTGCCTGGAGTTTGAGCTCCTATAATTCACCCCTCCACTTT	TRBJ1-6	-	TRBV30
CASSVGTGGIDTQYF	TGTGCCAGCAGCGTTGGGACAGGGGGCATTGATACGCAGTATTTT	TRBJ2-3	TRBD1	TRBV7-7
CASSLRQGGNTEAFF	TGTGCCAGCAGCCTTCGACAGGGAGGGAACACTGAAGCTTTCTTT	TRBJ1-1	TRBD1	TRBV5-4
CASSAGNTEAFF	TGTGCCAGCAGTGCCGGGAACACTGAAGCTTTCTTT	TRBJ1-1	-	TRBV2
CAWSVSGSNTGELFF	TGTGCCTGGAGTGTAAGCGGGAGCAACACCGGGGAGCTGTTTTTT	TRBJ2-2	TRBD2	TRBV30
CSVEPVLNTEAFF	TGCAGCGTTGAACCGGTCCTGAACACTGAAGCTTTCTTT	TRBJ1-1	-	TRBV29-1
CASSQDLGRPYTEAFF	TGTGCCAGCAGCCAAGACCTGGGGCGGCCTTACACTGAAGCTTTCTTT	TRBJ1-1	-	TRBV14
CASSPDRGASNEQFF	TGTGCCAGCTCACCCGACAGGGGAGCGTCCAATGAGCAGTTCTTC	TRBJ2-1	TRBD1	TRBV18
CASSQERDSKGDTQYF	TGCGCCAGCAGCCAAGAACGGGACAGCAAAGGGGATACGCAGTATTTT	TRBJ2-3	TRBD1	TRBV4-3
CAWSVGFWDTITEAFF	TGTGCCTGGAGTGTAGGTTTCTGGGACACCATCACTGAAGCTTTCTTT	TRBJ1-1	-	TRBV30
CASSGGSVSGANVLTF	TGTGCCAGCAGTGGTGGCAGTGTCTCTGGGGCCAACGTCCTGACTTTC	TRBJ2-6	-	TRBV6-4
CASSQDRLAGLYEQYF	TGCGCCAGCAGCCAAGACCGACTAGCGGGCCTCTACGAGCAGTACTTC	TRBJ2-7	TRBD2	TRBV4-1
CASSLGQAGGGTGELFF	TGCGCCAGCAGCTTGGGTCAAGCGGGAGGAGGCACCGGGGAGCTGTTTTTT	TRBJ2-2	TRBD2	TRBV5-1
CASSRTSGIQETQYF	TGTGCCAGCAGTCGGACTAGCGGGATTCAAGAGACCCAGTACTTC	TRBJ2-5	TRBD2	TRBV7-9
CASSVGGGPNTEAFF	TGTGCCAGCAGCGTAGGAGGAGGACCGAACACTGAAGCTTTCTTT	TRBJ1-1	-	TRBV9
CASTPGQGGEAFF	TGTGCCAGCACCCCGGGACAGGGGGGTGAAGCTTTCTTT	TRBJ1-1	TRBD1	TRBV9
CAWSVLAGGSNQPQHF	TGTGCCTGGAGTGTACTGGCAGGGGGGAGCAATCAGCCCCAGCATTTT	TRBJ1-5	TRBD1	TRBV30
CASSVGTGISSGANVLTF	TGTGCCAGCAGCGTAGGGACAGGGATAAGCTCTGGGGCCAACGTCCTGACTTTC	TRBJ2-6	TRBD1	TRBV9
CASSSIRYRDSGIF	TGTGCCAGCAGCTCTATTAGGTACCGGGACAGTGGGATCTTC	TRBJ2-7	TRBD1	TRBV5-6
CASSFRTDSTDTQYF	TGTGCCAGCAGTTTTCGGACAGATAGCACAGATACGCAGTATTTT	TRBJ2-3	-	TRBV6-5
CASSLGQGGNYGYTF	TGTGCCAGCAGCCTTGGACAGGGAGGGAACTATGGCTACACCTTC	TRBJ1-2	TRBD1	TRBV7-8
CASSARQGVNTEAFF	TGTGCCAGCAGCGCCCGACAGGGTGTGAACACTGAAGCTTTCTTT	TRBJ1-1	TRBD1	TRBV7-9
CAGTGSGYGYTF	TGTGCCGGAACAGGATCAGGTTATGGCTACACCTTC	TRBJ1-2	-	TRBV28
CAWSGYRGSADTQYF	TGTGCCTGGAGTGGGTACAGGGGAAGTGCAGATACGCAGTATTTT	TRBJ2-3	TRBD1	TRBV30
CASSQRDRGIYEQYF	TGTGCCAGTAGCCAGAGGGACAGGGGGATCTACGAGCAGTACTTC	TRBJ2-7	TRBD1	TRBV19
CATSREPLGLAGGTDTQYF	TGTGCCACCAGCAGAGAGCCCCTGGGCTTAGCGGGGGGCACAGATACGCAGTATTTT	TRBJ2-3	TRBD2	TRBV15
CASSQAGTGVTGELFF	TGCGCCAGCAGCCAAGCCGGGACAGGGGTCACCGGGGAGCTGTTTTTT	TRBJ2-2	TRBD1	TRBV4-1
CASSYTHFQGHYGYTF	TGTGCCAGCAGTTACACCCATTTCCAGGGGCACTATGGCTACACCTTC	TRBJ1-2	-	TRBV6-5
CASSQPLGQWGNYGYTF	TGCGCCAGCAGCCAACCCCTCGGACAGTGGGGGAACTATGGCTACACCTTC	TRBJ1-2	-	TRBV4-1
CASSPRPGERAYEQYF	TGCGCCAGCAGCCCTCGACCAGGGGAGAGGGCCTACGAGCAGTACTTC	TRBJ2-7	-	TRBV4-1
CASSQIYSNQPQHF	TGTGCCAGCAGCCAGATTTATAGCAATCAGCCCCAGCATTTT	TRBJ1-5	-	TRBV27
CASSPLQGSTDTQYF	TGTGCCAGCTCACCACTTCAGGGGAGCACAGATACGCAGTATTTT	TRBJ2-3	-	TRBV18
CASSIGLADDNEQFF	TGTGCCAGTAGTATAGGACTAGCGGACGACAATGAGCAGTTCTTC	TRBJ2-1	TRBD2	TRBV19